This T cell receptor (beta chain) was identified during a study of brain T cells in children with intractable seizures. Study-level points and caveats: Viral specificity was inferred only from CDR3 similarity; HCMV serostatus was unknown.

V was pared by 1 base and J by 9 bases, with 13 bases between. The V gene's germline CDR1 is SGHVS and CDR2 FQNEAQ. There are 14 residues in the CDR3. TCRdb's copy holds only in-frame clones and misses some; the assay was immunoSEQ multiplex PCR. The table includes about 340,000 clones, over 90% detected once. Time point reported: blood from clinic visit 5 months post-surgery; TSC patient then seizure free. With regard to this clone: Its antigen is unknown.

This TCR derives from a boy younger than two with tuberous sclerosis and intractable seizures. The starting material was peripheral blood, obtained less than 6 months after surgery. The rearrangement uses TRBV7-8 and TRBJ2-1; TRBD1 or TRBD2 may be the D gene (7 bases each). CDR3 in amino acids: CASSLEAGGGEQFF. CDR3 nucleotide sequence: TGTGCCAGCAGCTTAGAGGCAGGGGGGGGTGAGCAGTTCTTC.